The rows below give T cell receptor beta chains drawn from one sample of a study of vaccination effects on CD4 cells after COVID-19. For these receptors, no antigen is known. Libraries were prepared by immunoSEQ multiplex PCR; TCRdb keeps only in-frame clonotypes and omits some of them. The sample contains over 60,000 clones, 65% to 85% of which appear only once. The specimen was CD4+ T cells from PBMCs cultured with HCoV-NL63 spike peptides, collected before COVID-19 vaccination. The receptor source for this set is a human donor who received a COVID-19 vaccine. Both conserved end residues are part of each CDR3. The order of the fields is D gene, J gene, V gene, clone size, CDR3 protein, CDR3 DNA. The D gene is left open where the match is weak. Not all rows give a size; the values are once, few, many and, for expanded clones, a class.

- | TRBJ2-3 | TRBV7-3 | once | CASSLAEDTQYF | TGTGCCAGCAGCTTAGCTGAGGATACGCAGTATTTT
TRBD1 | TRBJ1-4 | TRBV18 | - | CASATTGTGREKLFF | TGTGCCAGCGCGACAACCGGGACAGGGCGTGAAAAACTGTTTTTT
- | TRBJ2-3 | TRBV6-5 | - | CASSYTGANTDTQYF | TGTGCCAGCAGTTACACGGGGGCCAACACAGATACGCAGTATTTT
- | TRBJ2-5 | TRBV3-1/TRBV3-2 | - | CASSQGTGAGETQYF | TGTGCCAGCAGCCAAGGCACCGGAGCCGGGGAGACCCAGTACTTC
TRBD2 | TRBJ2-2 | TRBV18 | once | CASSPGLANTGELFF | TGTGCCAGCTCACCAGGACTAGCCAACACCGGGGAGCTGTTTTTT
- | TRBJ1-5 | TRBV30 | - | CAWSSDSNQPQHF | TGTGCCTGGAGCTCGGACAGCAATCAGCCCCAGCATTTT
TRBD2 | TRBJ2-1 | TRBV7-3 | - | CASSLVAGGSYNEQFF | TGTGCCAGCAGCTTGGTGGCGGGGGGCTCGTACAATGAGCAGTTCTTC
- | TRBJ1-1 | TRBV27 | - | CASSLGPEGNTEAFF | TGTGCCAGCAGTTTAGGACCCGAGGGGAACACTGAAGCTTTCTTT
- | TRBJ2-5 | TRBV10-2 | - | CASRKGHKQETQYF | TGCGCCAGCAGAAAGGGACATAAACAAGAGACCCAGTACTTC
- | TRBJ2-2 | TRBV7-2 | - | CASSSASNAGELFF | TGTGCCAGCAGCTCGGCGTCAAACGCCGGGGAGCTGTTTTTT
- | TRBJ2-1 | TRBV18 | - | CASSPPSQGGYNEQFF | TGTGCCAGCTCACCACCGTCACAGGGCGGCTACAATGAGCAGTTCTTC
- | TRBJ1-5 | TRBV30 | - | CAWSSTRTLRDQDQPQHF | TGTGCCTGGAGTTCTACTAGAACCCTCCGGGACCAGGACCAGCCCCAGCATTTT
- | TRBJ1-5 | TRBV7-2 | - | CASSPGVAYQPQHF | TGTGCCAGCAGCCCCGGGGTGGCTTATCAGCCCCAGCATTTT
TRBD1 | TRBJ1-2 | TRBV20-1 | few | CSASPGTVYGYTF | TGCAGTGCTAGTCCCGGGACAGTCTATGGCTACACCTTC
TRBD1 | TRBJ1-5 | TRBV10-2 | - | CASRKGQGNQPQHF | TGCGCCAGCAGAAAGGGACAGGGCAATCAGCCCCAGCATTTT
TRBD2 | TRBJ2-5 | TRBV25-1 | - | CASSEGASGGRETQYF | TGTGCCAGCAGTGAAGGGGCCAGCGGGGGAAGGGAGACCCAGTACTTC
TRBD1 | TRBJ1-4 | TRBV19 | - | CASSIRDRVWSANEKLFF | TGTGCCAGTAGTATCCGGGACAGGGTATGGAGCGCTAATGAAAAACTGTTTTTT
- | TRBJ1-1 | TRBV30 | - | CAWDRTGRKNTEAFF | TGTGCCTGGGACCGTACAGGGCGGAAGAACACTGAAGCTTTCTTT
- | TRBJ1-2 | TRBV4-3 | - | CASSSWGGARGYTF | TGCGCCAGCAGCTCCTGGGGGGGGGCGCGGGGCTACACCTTC
TRBD1 | TRBJ1-2 | TRBV7-8 | - | CASSLIQGAYGYTF | TGTGCCAGCAGCTTAATCCAGGGGGCCTATGGCTACACCTTC
- | TRBJ2-6 | TRBV24-1 | - | CATSGLRGANVLTF | TGTGCCACCAGTGGCCTGCGGGGGGCCAACGTCCTGACTTTC
- | TRBJ2-4 | TRBV7-9 | - | CASSLEGGGTGNIQYF | TGTGCCAGCAGCTTGGAGGGGGGTGGCACGGGAAACATTCAGTACTTC
- | TRBJ1-4 | TRBV28 | - | CASTPPGSPSRSEKLFF | TGTGCCAGCACTCCACCCGGGAGCCCCAGTCGAAGTGAAAAACTGTTTTTT
TRBD1 | TRBJ2-5 | TRBV6-2/TRBV6-3 | - | CASSYSTGVRETQYF | TGTGCCAGCAGTTACTCTACAGGGGTGAGGGAGACCCAGTACTTC
TRBD1 | TRBJ1-5 | TRBV18 | - | CASSQGQGNQPQHF | TGTGCCAGCTCACAGGGACAGGGCAATCAGCCCCAGCATTTT
- | TRBJ2-3 | TRBV27 | once | CASSSGGRVPTDTQYF | TGTGCCAGCAGTAGCGGCGGCAGGGTACCCACAGATACGCAGTATTTT
- | TRBJ2-5 | TRBV14 | - | CASSQNGQKETQYF | TGTGCCAGCAGCCAAAATGGACAAAAGGAGACCCAGTACTTC
- | TRBJ1-3 | TRBV4-2 | - | CASSQTLTGVSGNTIYF | TGTGCCAGCAGCCAAACCCTCACAGGAGTCTCTGGAAACACCATATATTTT
- | TRBJ1-1 | TRBV30 | few | CASTDSPVGTEAFF | TGTGCCTCTACGGACAGCCCCGTGGGCACTGAAGCTTTCTTT
TRBD2 | TRBJ2-5 | TRBV5-1 | - | CASSLSGGAEETQYF | TGCGCCAGCAGCCTGAGCGGGGGGGCCGAGGAGACCCAGTACTTC
- | TRBJ1-3 | TRBV19 | - | CASSVDGNTIYF | TGTGCCAGTAGTGTGGATGGAAACACCATATATTTT